Each of the 10 T cell receptor beta chains below was sequenced from the same sample in a study of cytomegalovirus exposure and HLA in healthy donors. The PCR used 60 Vbeta and 13 Jbeta primers. This table comes from immunoSEQ multiplex PCR, and its TCRdb copy is limited to in-frame clones, with some not included. This sample has about 130,000 clones, with approximately 80% found just once. Material: PBMCs. These receptors originate from a male donor in good health and CMV-seropositive.

This clone was recorded only once. The chain links TRBV28 to TRBJ1-2, with D perhaps matching TRBD1 (6 bases). Germline CDR1 and CDR2: MDHEN and SYDVKM. CDR3 length: 13 residues. V gave up 5 bases and J gave up 7 bases, with 14 bases separating them. The CDR3 loop is CASSGQRGAGYTF. In DNA, the CDR3 is TGTGCCAGCAGTGGGCAGCGGGGGGCTGGCTACACCTTC.

The chain is built from TRBV6-1 and TRBJ1-2; no clear D gene. Trimming removed 1 base at V and 2 bases at J, with 5 bases between. CDR1 and CDR2 from the germline V gene are MNHNS and SASEGT. The CDR3 consists of 13 residues. DNA for the CDR3: TGTGCCAGCAGTGAAGATATAAACTATGGCTACACCTTC. Translating it yields CASSEDINYGYTF.

Here the CDR3 reads CASSQDGQEQETQYF. The DNA for the CDR3 is TGTGCCAGCAGCCAAGATGGACAGGAGCAAGAGACCCAGTACTTC. The chain is built from TRBV4-2 and TRBJ2-5, with TRBD1 matching over 7 bases. The germline gives CDR1 LGHNA, CDR2 YNFKEQ. The ends lost 0 bases at V and 2 bases at J; junction bases unmatched: 3. This CDR3 region has 15 residues.

This clone was counted a few times. The chain carries TRBV5-1 and TRBJ2-1; the D gene is possibly TRBD2 (6 bases). The CDR3 has 15 amino acids. Germline lookup yields CDR1 SGHRS and CDR2 YFSETQ. Deletions cut 6 bases from V and 7 bases from J, with 20 bases between. The CDR3, as DNA: TGCGCCAGCACTCGGGTGGGCCGGAGGGCGAATGAGCAGTTCTTC. This encodes CASTRVGRRANEQFF.

The chain has TRBV9 and TRBJ2-1; 10 bases align to TRBD2. CDR1 SGDLS and CDR2 YYNGEE come from the germline V gene. Trimming removed 4 bases from V and 4 bases from J; junction bases left unmatched: 8. This CDR3 has 16 residues. The CDR3 region is CASSSPSGGLYNEQFF. Here the CDR3 DNA reads TGTGCCAGCAGCTCACCTAGCGGGGGACTTTACAATGAGCAGTTCTTC.

Here the CDR3 DNA reads TGTGCCAGCAGTTCCCTCCTGACAGGGGCATCTGGGGCCAACGTCCTGACTTTC. Amino acids: CASSSLLTGASGANVLTF. V is TRBV28 and J is TRBJ2-6; 8 bases are a match to TRBD1. The length of the CDR3 is 18 residues. Trimming cost V 4 bases and J 1 base; bases outside gene matches: 9. Germline CDR1 reads MDHEN; CDR2 reads SYDVKM. The variable domain in full, with the rest retrieved from reference TRBV28 and TRBJ2-6, is DVKVTQSSRYLVKRTGEKVFLECVQDMDHENMFWYRQDPGLGLRLIYFSYDVKMKEKGDIPEGYSVSREKKERFSLILESASTNQTSMYLCASSSLLTGASGANVLTFGAGSRLTVL.

This clone was detected only once. The V and J genes are TRBV7-8 and TRBJ2-7; 9 nucleotides match TRBD1. CDR1 and CDR2 (germline): SGHVS, FQNEAQ. V gave up 5 bases and J gave up 3 bases; unmatched junction bases: 8. The CDR3 length is 15 residues. CDR3 in DNA: TGTGCCAGCAGCCTGATAGGGACAGGGCTCTACGAGCAGTACTTC. Translating gives CASSLIGTGLYEQYF.

The chain has TRBV29-1 and TRBJ2-2; 7 bases map to TRBD2. This CDR3 spans 15 amino acids. V was clipped by 6 bases and J by 4 bases; unmatched bases: 11. The germline V gene has CDR1 SQVTM and CDR2 ANQGSEA. The CDR3 here is CSVRRGGGATGELFF. The CDR3, as DNA: TGCAGCGTCCGTCGAGGCGGGGGAGCCACCGGGGAGCTGTTTTTT.

The V call is TRBV9, the J call TRBJ2-3, with TRBD2 matching 8 bases. Germline trimming cut 1 base from V and 2 bases from J; bases unmatched to any gene: 3. There are 15 residues in the CDR3. Germline CDR1 is SGDLS and CDR2 is YYNGEE. As DNA, the CDR3 is TGTGCCAGCAGCGTAATAGCGGGACCCACAGATACGCAGTATTTT. Residues: CASSVIAGPTDTQYF. Complete variable domain (other parts from reference TRBV9 and TRBJ2-3): DSGVTQTPKHLITATGQRVTLRCSPRSGDLSVYWYQQSLDQGLQFLIQYYNGEERAKGNILERFSAQQFPDLHSELNLSSLELGDSALYFCASSVIAGPTDTQYFGPGTRLTVL.

The CDR3 here is CASSLEGTGYEQYF. The CDR3 nucleotides are TGTGCCAGCAGCTTAGAAGGGACAGGGTACGAGCAGTACTTC. The rearrangement uses TRBV7-9 and TRBJ2-5; 9 positions agree with TRBD1. The J call may be incorrect, as the DNA end agrees better with TRBJ2-7. Germline assignment: CDR1 SEHNR and CDR2 FQNEAQ (reference sequence). The CDR3 is made up of 14 amino acids.